A single T cell receptor (beta chain) is shown here with its context. Its specificity is not known. The data originate from a study of cytomegalovirus exposure and HLA in healthy donors. This PCR relied on a set of 60 Vbeta primers and 13 Jbeta primers. Measured with immunoSEQ multiplex PCR; TCRdb has only the in-frame clones, and not every one. The table has roughly 180,000 clones, approximately 80% seen once. General study points: Several of the most significant clusters appeared linked to common viral pathogens, based on a later analysis.

The germline V gene has CDR1 SGHNT and CDR2 YYREEE (reference sequence). This CDR3 contains 14 residues. Trimming removed 4 bases from V and 1 base from J, with 11 bases in between. Sequencing was performed on PBMCs. The V gene is TRBV5-4, the J gene TRBJ2-5; the D gene is possibly TRBD2 (5 bases). This TCR was recovered from a boy younger than 10 in good health and CMV-seronegative. This CDR3 is CASSPLSGQETQYF. The CDR3 nucleotides are TGTGCCAGCAGCCCGTTGAGCGGCCAAGAGACCCAGTACTTC. The full variable domain, its missing parts supplied by reference TRBV5-4 and TRBJ2-5, is ETGVTQSPTHLIKTRGQQVTLRCSSQSGHNTVSWYQQALGQGPQFIFQYYREEENGRGNFPPRFSGLQFPNYSSELNVNALELDDSALYLCASSPLSGQETQYFGPGTRLLVL.